This T cell receptor beta chain was obtained from a study of graft-versus-host responses after intestinal transplantation. Study-wide findings and caveats: The recipient marrow held GvH clones, and some of them showed up first in ileum or blood. Some patients had graft-donor T cell macrochimerism, and their allografts showed high graft-versus-host to host-versus-graft clonal ratios.

The germline gives CDR1 MNHNS, CDR2 SASEGT. V gave up 3 bases and J gave up 2 bases, with 8 bases separating them. The CDR3 consists of 13 residues. Graft specimens yielded both intraepithelial and lamina propria lymphocytes. Remarks on this clone: Its antigen is undetermined. The same CDR3 can be traced to other DNA sequences in this sample.

The assay was immunoSEQ multiplex PCR, and TCRdb's table has in-frame clones only and misses some. The sample shows just under 65,000 clones, roughly 89% of them seen only once. This TCR came from a human patient who received an intestinal transplant, so some T cells may come from the graft donor. The source material was ileum tissue, sampled less than 400 days after transplant. The chain recombines TRBV6-1 with TRBJ2-7; D may be TRBD1 (6 bases). CDR3 coding DNA: TGTGCCAGCAGTGAGGACAGACCCTACGAGCAGTACTTC. It encodes CASSEDRPYEQYF.